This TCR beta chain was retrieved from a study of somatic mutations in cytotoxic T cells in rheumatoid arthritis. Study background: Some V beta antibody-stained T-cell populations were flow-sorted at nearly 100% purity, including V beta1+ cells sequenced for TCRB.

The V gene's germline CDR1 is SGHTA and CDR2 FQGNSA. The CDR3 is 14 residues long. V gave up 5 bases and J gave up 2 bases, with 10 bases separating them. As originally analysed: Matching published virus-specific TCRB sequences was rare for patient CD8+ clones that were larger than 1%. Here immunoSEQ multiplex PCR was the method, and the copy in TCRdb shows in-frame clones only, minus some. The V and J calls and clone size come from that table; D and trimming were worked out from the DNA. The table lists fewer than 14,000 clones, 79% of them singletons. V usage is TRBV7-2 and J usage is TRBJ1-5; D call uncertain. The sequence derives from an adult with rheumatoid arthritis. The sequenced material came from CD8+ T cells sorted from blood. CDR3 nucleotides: TGTGCCAGCAGCCCCGTTTTCCGCAATCAGCCCCAGCATTTT. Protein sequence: CASSPVFRNQPQHF.